The entry below gives a single TCR beta chain sequence along with its context. Its antigen is still unknown. This sample is drawn from a study of monozygotic twins with inflammatory bowel disease. Study-level results: IBD patients showed reduced TCRbeta diversity (inverse Simpson) versus healthy co-twins. Distinguishing T cell subtypes was not possible. Immunosuppressive treatments were not uniform, and this may have added variability to patient repertoires.

The CDR3 runs 13 residues. Germline V gives CDR1 MRHNA, CDR2 SNTAGT. Each CDR3 protein gets one entry in TCRdb, which reprocessed the 5' RACE reads and gives no DNA. The sample has over 110,000 distinct CDR3 sequences; the top ten hold roughly 2.5%. Sequenced sample: blood. The chain has TRBV6-4 and TRBJ2-1; TCRdb selects TRBD1, and the lack of DNA leaves this call unchecked. The TCR originated in a human donor with ulcerative colitis or Crohn's disease, or a healthy co-twin of an affected twin (not recorded which). CDR3 sequence: CASSMGGDNEQFF.